This paragraph covers one TCR beta chain sequence. Its antigen is not identified. Only CD45RO-negative cells positively selected for CCR7 counted as naive CD8 cells, so terminally differentiated effector memory CD45RA+ cells were excluded. Authors' data handling: ImmunoSEQ junction-only sequences lacked quality scores, so their filtering differed. Profiling relied on immunoSEQ multiplex PCR, and the TCRdb table lists in-frame clones only, not all of them. V and J calls plus clone size are reproduced from that table; the DNA served to infer D and trimming. The data contain 1.5 million to 2.5 million clones, about 95% of them singletons. This specimen comes from a study of shared clonotypes between healthy human individuals. As for the study in general: The composition of the donors was a couple of women and a few men aged 18 to 49. Each donor's CD4 naive and CD4 memory cells filled three plates apiece, CD8 naive two, and CD8 memory one.

Overall study results and limits: Across subsets, estimated richness was generally greater for naive than for memory populations.

V dropped 2 bases and J dropped 0 bases, with 6 bases sitting between them. The germline V gene encodes CDR1 SGHKS and CDR2 YYEKEE (reference sequence). This CDR3 region has 13 residues. The clonotype comes from a man aged 18 to 29 in good health. Material: naive CD8+ T cells sorted from blood. This chain joins TRBV5-5 and TRBJ2-7, with D hard to call. The CDR3 DNA reads TGTGCCAGCAGCTTCTCTGTCTCCTACGAGCAGTACTTC. The encoded protein is CASSFSVSYEQYF. Full variable domain (remainder filled in from reference TRBV5-5 and TRBJ2-7): DAGVTQSPTHLIKTRGQQVTLRCSPISGHKSVSWYQQVLGQGPQFIFQYYEKEERGRGNFPDRFSARQFPNYSSELNVNALLLGDSALYLCASSFSVSYEQYFGPGTRLTVT.